This paragraph reports one TCR beta chain. The data originate from a study of blood T cell repertoires in COVID-19. Study as a whole: COVID-19 samples, acute and convalescent, were from the United States, Italy and Spain.

Libraries were prepared by immunoSEQ multiplex PCR; TCRdb keeps only in-frame clonotypes and omits some of them. There are more than 150,000 clones in the sample; 86% occur only once, and under 4.5% lies in the top ten. The ends lost 5 bases at V and 6 bases at J; junction bases unmatched: 0. The CDR3 is 13 residues long. The germline gives CDR1 SGHAT, CDR2 FQNNGV. The receptor was derived from a woman in her 70s with acute or convalescent COVID-19. Sequenced sample: peripheral blood. J is TRBJ1-6 and V is TRBV11-2; TRBD1 matches at 8 bases. The CDR3 DNA reads TGTGCCAGCAGCGACAGGGGTAATTCACCCCTCCACTTT. It is translated as CASSDRGNSPLHF.